This TCR beta chain originates from a study of CXCR3-negative and CXCR3-positive naive CD8 T cells. The CDR3 runs 15 residues. Looked up from germline, CDR1 is SGHRS and CDR2 is YFSETQ. The authors prepared UMI-labeled TRB cDNA libraries by 5' RACE. TCRdb reprocessed the 5' RACE reads and reports one entry per CDR3 protein, with no DNA. The sample includes over 70,000 distinct CDR3 sequences. The chain carries TRBV5-1 and TRBJ2-7; TCRdb's D call, TRBD2, is unchecked because there is no DNA. The material sequenced was naive CXCR3- CD8+ T cells from blood. The sample's subset: CD45RO-CCR7+CD27+CD95- naive CD8+ T cells lacking CXCR3 (TNR3-). The receptor was derived from a human donor in good health. Some clones in this sample may be carry-over from other donors' samples. CDR3 sequence reads: CASSLDNPGLFEQYF.